The 32 T cell receptor beta chains listed next were all sequenced from one sample in a study of early T cells in non-severe SARS-CoV-2 infection. TCRdb re-analysed the 5' RACE reads in MiXCR, keeping a single row per CDR3 protein. The sample lists 70,000 or so distinct CDR3 sequences; around 9.1% were seen once. This sample comprised whole blood, obtained at baseline. The receptors stem from an adult who was a healthcare worker with PCR-confirmed SARS-CoV-2 infection or an uninfected control (not recorded which).

This clonotype was counted ten times or more. The chain has TRBV7-6 and TRBJ1-1; unclear D gene. The CDR3 is 15 amino acids. CDR1 SGHVS and CDR2 FNYEAQ come from the germline V gene. V was pared by 1 base and J by 5 bases, with 14 bases between. The CDR3 here is CASSLEARGRTEAFF. The CDR3 nucleotides read TGTGCCAGCAGCTTAGAGGCCCGTGGTAGGACTGAAGCTTTCTTT.

The table lists this clonotype with a few counts. The chain employs TRBV3-1 and TRBJ1-1, with 7 bases matching TRBD1. Losses at the gene ends were 7 bases for V and 3 bases for J; bases not matched to a gene: 2. Germline V CDR1 and CDR2: LGHDT, YNNKEL (reference sequence). The CDR3 runs to 12 residues. The CDR3 DNA reads as TGTGCCAGCACCCAGGGGGACACTGAAGCTTTCTTT. Protein product: CASTQGDTEAFF.

J is TRBJ1-1 and V is TRBV7-2; D is possibly TRBD1 (5 bases). The length of the CDR3 is 16 residues. Germline V gives CDR1 SGHTA, CDR2 FQGNSA. V gave up 5 bases and J gave up 4 bases, with 20 bases separating them. The CDR3 reads CASSPSGGNPPTEAFF. CDR3 DNA sequence: TGTGCCAGCAGCCCTAGCGGGGGAAATCCGCCCACTGAAGCTTTCTTT. Full variable domain (remainder filled in from reference TRBV7-2 and TRBJ1-1): GAGVSQSPSNKVTEKGKDVELRCDPISGHTALYWYRQSLGQGLEFLIYFQGNSAPDKSGLPSDRFSAERTGGSVSTLTIQRTQQEDSAVYLCASSPSGGNPPTEAFFGQGTRLTVV.

The chain links TRBV5-1 to TRBJ2-5; D unclear. CDR3 length: 17 residues. Trimming took 4 bases from V and 1 from J, leaving 20 bases between them. The germline V gene has CDR1 SGHRS and CDR2 YFSETQ. CDR3 sequence reads: CASSGKPPGLGQETQYF. In DNA, the CDR3 is TGCGCCAGCAGCGGGAAGCCGCCAGGTTTGGGCCAAGAGACCCAGTACTTC.

This clonotype was counted between two and nine times. DNA of the CDR3: TGTGCCAGCAGGGGGGGGCAAGACAATCAGCCCCAGCATTTT. It encodes CASRGGQDNQPQHF. V and J are TRBV2 and TRBJ1-5; TRBD1 might be the D (6 bases). The V gene lost 6 bases and the J gene lost 3 bases, with 12 bases spanning the gap. The CDR3 length is 14 residues. From germline, CDR1 is SNHLY and CDR2 FYNNEI.

This clonotype has more than one count but fewer than ten. Written as DNA, the CDR3 is TGTGCCAGCAGCTTTGGGCCTGAGCAGTTCTTC. Translated, it gives CASSFGPEQFF. The chain couples TRBV5-4 to TRBJ2-1; D gene unclear. The CDR3 loop spans 11 amino acids. Germline CDR1 is SGHNT and CDR2 is YYREEE (reference sequence). Trimming removed 2 bases from V and 9 bases from J, with 6 bases in between.

The chain uses TRBV10-2 and TRBJ2-3; D gene uncertain. CDR3 length equals 13 residues. Looked up from germline, CDR1 is WSHSY and CDR2 is SAAADI. Trimming removed 0 bases from V and 8 bases from J, with 9 bases in between. CDR3 in DNA: TGCGCCAGCAGTGAGTCGATGGTCGGTACGCAGTATTTT. Its protein is CASSESMVGTQYF.

This clonotype was counted a few times. The V call is TRBV25-1, the J call TRBJ1-2, with D tentatively TRBD1 (6 bases). CDR3 size: 15 residues. The germline V and J ends were trimmed by 8 bases and 0 bases, with 16 bases remaining between them. The germline gives CDR1 MGHDK, CDR2 SYGVNS. The CDR3 coding sequence is TGTGCCAGCCCCGTAATCCGGGACACTAACTATGGCTACACCTTC. This sequence encodes CASPVIRDTNYGYTF.

This clonotype has a count of ten or more. The gene calls are TRBV23-1 and TRBJ1-5, with D perhaps matching TRBD1 (6 bases). TRBV23-1 is identified as an open reading frame with a role that is uncertain. CDR3 length: 16 amino acids. Deletions cut 4 bases from V and 0 bases from J, with 13 bases between. The chain's CDR3 is CASSPGTPGSNQPQHF. DNA for the CDR3: TGCGCCAGCAGTCCAGGGACACCCGGTAGCAATCAGCCCCAGCATTTT.

This clonotype came up many times. This chain joins TRBV29-1 and TRBJ2-1; 8 bases align to TRBD1. Germline V gene sequence: CDR1 SQVTM, CDR2 ANQGSEA. The CDR3 extends over 14 amino acids. Trimming took 5 bases from V and 5 from J; bases not matched to a gene: 8. The DNA of the CDR3 is TGCAGCGTTAAGTTGGGACAGGAACACAATGAGCAGTTCTTC. This sequence encodes CSVKLGQEHNEQFF.

Many counts were recorded for this clonotype. The DNA for the CDR3 is TGTGCCAGCAGCTTTGACAGGGGTCAGCCCCAGCATTTT. It codes for CASSFDRGQPQHF. This chain uses TRBV7-9 with TRBJ1-5; 8 nucleotides agree with TRBD1. The CDR3 length is 13 residues. The J segment lost 6 bases and the V segment lost 3 bases, leaving 1 base of the junction unmatched. Germline V gene sequence: CDR1 SEHNR, CDR2 FQNEAQ (reference sequence).

This clonotype was detected many times. The gene calls are TRBV7-9 and TRBJ2-7; no firm D call. The CDR3 spans 12 residues. Trimming took off 0 bases at V and 7 bases at J, with 7 bases between the two ends. Germline lookup yields CDR1 SEHNR and CDR2 FQNEAQ (reference sequence). The CDR3 DNA follows: TGTGCCAGCAGCTTAGCAGGGTCAGAGCAGTACTTC. Translated, it gives CASSLAGSEQYF.

In its sample, this clonotype was seen many times. The V gene is TRBV6-2 or TRBV6-3, the J gene TRBJ2-5; D call uncertain. Trimming took off 7 bases at V and 0 bases at J, with 9 bases between the two ends. The CDR3 is 13 residues long. Germline CDR1 reads MNHEY; CDR2 reads SVGEGT. This chain's CDR3 is CASTGRYQETQYF. CDR3 bases: TGTGCCAGCACGGGCAGGTACCAAGAGACCCAGTACTTC.

V usage is TRBV6-5 and J usage is TRBJ2-3; D perhaps matches TRBD2 (6 bases). The germline gives CDR1 MNHEY, CDR2 SVGAGI. The CDR3 totals 16 residues. The V and J ends lost 10 bases and 0 bases respectively, with 20 bases between them. CDR3 region: CATRRGFTPSTDTQYF. The CDR3 nucleotides read TGTGCCACCCGGCGGGGTTTTACTCCTAGCACAGATACGCAGTATTTT.

This clonotype has a count of ten or more. This chain connects TRBV11-2 to TRBJ1-1; D gene ambiguous. V dropped 2 bases and J dropped 4 bases, with 5 bases sitting between them. Germline assignment: CDR1 SGHAT and CDR2 FQNNGV. The CDR3 sequence is 12 residues long. For the CDR3, the DNA is TGTGCCAGCAGCTTAAGTGGCACTGAAGCTTTCTTT. This translates into CASSLSGTEAFF.

The chain carries TRBV6-1 and TRBJ2-7; D tentatively reads TRBD1 or TRBD2 (5 bases each). Germline CDR1 reads MNHNS; CDR2 reads SASEGT. The CDR3 consists of 15 residues. With 3 bases removed from V and 7 bases from J, the gap between germline ends came to 19 bases. The DNA for the CDR3 is TGTGCCAGCAGTGATTCCGGGACCGACCTCTGGGAGCAGTACTTC. Its protein is CASSDSGTDLWEQYF.

This rearrangement joins TRBV12-3 or TRBV12-4 to TRBJ1-1, with 7 bases fitting TRBD1. The CDR3 sequence is 13 residues long. Germline trimming cut 7 bases from V and 4 bases from J; bases unmatched to any gene: 6. The CDR3 DNA sequence: TGTGCCAGCAATCCGACAGGGTCCACTGAAGCTTTCTTT. This codes for CASNPTGSTEAFF.

This clonotype was detected ten times or more. V usage is TRBV20-1 and J usage is TRBJ2-1; TRBD2 agrees at 9 bases. Trimming cost V 4 bases and J 7 bases; bases outside gene matches: 8. Germline-derived CDR1 and CDR2 are DFQATT and SNEGSKA (reference sequence). The CDR3 is 14 residues long. CDR3 in amino acids: CSAKVLRGGNEQFF. In nucleotides, the CDR3 is TGCAGTGCTAAGGTGTTGCGGGGGGGGAATGAGCAGTTCTTC.

This clonotype was observed many times. This sequence joins TRBV19 and TRBJ2-3; perhaps TRBD2 as D (5 bases). This CDR3 is 15 amino acids long. V gave up 1 base and J gave up 6 bases, with 14 bases separating them. Germline loops: CDR1 LNHDA, CDR2 SQIVND (reference sequence). The CDR3 reads CASSIGPTEGDTQYF. In DNA form, the CDR3 reads TGTGCCAGTAGTATAGGTCCCACAGAGGGTGATACGCAGTATTTT.

This clonotype was seen repeatedly, ten times or more. The chain links TRBV20-1 to TRBJ2-7; TRBD2 matches at 9 bases. Germline trimming cut 6 bases from V and 5 bases from J; bases unmatched to any gene: 11. The CDR3 is made up of 14 amino acids. From germline, CDR1 is DFQATT and CDR2 SNEGSKA (reference sequence). For the CDR3, the DNA is TGCAGTGCCCCCCGCGGGGGGGCCAGTGACGAGCAGTACTTC. It codes for CSAPRGGASDEQYF.

The V gene is TRBV5-1, the J gene TRBJ2-1; D possibly corresponds to TRBD2 (7 bases). The CDR3 consists of 17 residues. V was clipped by 6 bases and J by 4 bases, with 23 bases between them. Per germline, CDR1 SGHRS and CDR2 YFSETQ. Here the CDR3 reads CASNQRDGGGNYNEQFF. CDR3 nucleotide sequence: TGCGCCAGCAACCAAAGGGATGGCGGGGGCAATTACAATGAGCAGTTCTTC.

The chain is built from TRBV20-1 and TRBJ2-2; D unresolved. The ends were cut back, 6 bases at V and 4 bases at J, with 15 bases in the middle. Germline values: CDR1 DFQATT, CDR2 SNEGSKA (reference sequence). CDR3 size: 14 residues. DNA of the CDR3: TGCAGTGCCGCGGACGCAGTCGGCACCGGGGAGCTGTTTTTT. Residues: CSAADAVGTGELFF.

This clonotype was seen more than once but under ten times. The chain is built from TRBV12-3 or TRBV12-4 and TRBJ2-5, with 8 bases that match TRBD2. This CDR3 spans 14 amino acids. With 5 bases clipped from V and 9 bases from J, the junction kept 11 bases outside the gene matches. The CDR3 DNA follows: TGTGCCAGCAGTCGATCCCGGGGGGGTCAGGCCCAGTACTTC. It specifies CASSRSRGGQAQYF.

This clonotype was recorded a few times. The chain carries TRBV6-1 and TRBJ2-7; possibly TRBD1 for D (6 bases). V lost 6 bases and J 0 bases, leaving 18 bases between the germline ends. There are 16 residues in the CDR3. Germline V gene lookup returns CDR1 MNHNS and CDR2 SASEGT. This CDR3 reads CASSPVQGSFSYEQYF. CDR3 nucleotides: TGTGCCAGCAGCCCAGTACAGGGATCCTTCTCCTACGAGCAGTACTTC.

The rearrangement links TRBV2 to TRBJ2-4; D gene uncertain. Per germline, CDR1 SNHLY and CDR2 FYNNEI. Trimming cost V 5 bases and J 2 bases, with 10 bases left between them. The CDR3 sequence is 14 residues long. The CDR3 sequence is CASSKDMTKNIQYF. CDR3 in DNA: TGTGCCAGCAGTAAGGATATGACCAAAAACATTCAGTACTTC.

The chain is built from TRBV9 and TRBJ2-1; D gene ambiguous. CDR3 size: 16 residues. CDR1 is SGDLS, CDR2 YYNGEE, per germline. Trimming removed 0 bases at V and 0 bases at J, with 10 bases between. The CDR3 coding sequence is TGTGCCAGCAGCGTAGCGGGCATCCGCTCCTACAATGAGCAGTTCTTC. It codes for CASSVAGIRSYNEQFF.

This clonotype was seen many times. The chain has TRBV7-9 and TRBJ1-6; no clear D gene. The V gene's germline CDR1 is SEHNR and CDR2 FQNEAQ (reference sequence). This CDR3 is built from 14 residues. V was trimmed by 1 base and J by 1 base, leaving 2 bases between them. CDR3 loop: CASSLDSYNSPLHF. The CDR3 coding sequence is TGTGCCAGCAGCTTAGATTCCTATAATTCACCCCTCCACTTT.

In this sample, this clonotype turned up many times. The chain carries TRBV5-1 and TRBJ1-1; a possible D gene is TRBD1 (5 bases). V lost 1 base and J 0 bases, leaving 13 bases between the germline ends. The CDR3 has 16 residues. Germline V gene sequence: CDR1 SGHRS, CDR2 YFSETQ. The DNA of the CDR3 is TGCGCCAGCAGCTTGAATTCGGGACGGTTGAACACTGAAGCTTTCTTT. Its translation: CASSLNSGRLNTEAFF.

The CDR3 DNA follows: TGCGCCAGCAGACCCACAGGGGATAGCAATCAGCCCCAGCATTTT. This encodes CASRPTGDSNQPQHF. The genes are TRBV10-2 and TRBJ1-5; TRBD1 agrees at 7 bases. The junction had 5 bases not matched to a gene; V was cut back by 6 bases and J by 0 bases. Germline V gene lookup returns CDR1 WSHSY and CDR2 SAAADI. This CDR3 spans 15 amino acids.

This clonotype has more than one count but fewer than ten. CDR3 residues: CSAMGSSYEQYF. For the CDR3, the DNA is TGCAGTGCTATGGGCAGCTCCTACGAGCAGTACTTC. The V and J genes are TRBV20-1 and TRBJ2-7; no reliable D call. Trimming cost V 4 bases and J 0 bases, with 7 bases left between them. CDR1 and CDR2 (germline): DFQATT, SNEGSKA (reference sequence). The CDR3 totals 12 residues.

This clonotype showed up many times. The chain carries TRBV6-4 and TRBJ2-4; TRBD2 aligns across 9 bases. Per germline, CDR1 MRHNA and CDR2 SNTAGT. V dropped 0 bases and J dropped 4; count of bases not matched to a gene: 7. The CDR3 sequence is 17 residues long. CDR3 region: CASSDSRVAGAKNIQYF. The CDR3 bases are TGTGCCAGCAGTGACTCGAGGGTAGCGGGGGCGAAAAACATTCAGTACTTC.

The V and J genes are TRBV3-1 and TRBJ2-3; D remains ambiguous. V lost 4 bases and J lost 5, with 10 bases in between. Germline lookup yields CDR1 LGHDT and CDR2 YNNKEL (reference sequence). CDR3 length: 13 amino acids. CDR3 bases: TGTGCCAGCAGCCTCTTCGGCGGAGATACGCAGTATTTT. This gives the protein CASSLFGGDTQYF.